This T cell receptor (beta chain) was recorded in a study of PD-L1 blockade in urothelial cancer. Study as a whole: Patients with male sex and bladder-origin urothelial cancer accounted for most of the 29 enrolled. Blood drawn 3 weeks (second dose) and 6 weeks after treatment start was analyzed. Study observations and caveats: Below-median blood TCR clonality before treatment forecast better survival.

Germline CDR1 is LNHDA and CDR2 is SQIVND (reference sequence). The CDR3 contains 18 residues. V lost 6 bases and J lost 9; bases outside the gene matches: 18. Comments on this clone: Its target is not known.

Patients suffered from locally advanced or metastatic urothelial carcinoma. Method: immunoSEQ multiplex PCR; TCRdb's copy keeps in-frame clones and lacks some. The sample shows 70,000 to 75,000 clones, around four fifths of them seen only once. The sample was PBMCs, taken around atezolizumab (anti-PD-L1) treatment. The clonotype comes from a man aged 70-80 years with urothelial cancer. The chain couples TRBV19 to TRBJ2-1, with TRBD2 identical over 12 bases. CDR3 DNA sequence: TGTGCCAGTAGGACCCCCGACAGGCAGCTAGCGGGAGGGTTTGAGCAGTTCTTC. It yields the protein CASRTPDRQLAGGFEQFF. Full variable domain (rest looked up from reference TRBV19 and TRBJ2-1): DGGITQSPKYLFRKEGQNVTLSCEQNLNHDAMYWYRQDPGQGLRLIYYSQIVNDFQKGDIAEGYSVSREKKESFPLTVTSAQKNPTAFYLCASRTPDRQLAGGFEQFFGPGTRLTVL.